This entry lists 7 T cell receptor beta chains sequenced from one sample in a study of T cell repertoires in cytomegalovirus infection. Their cognate antigens are unknown. TCRdb re-called the reads with MiXCR, one entry per CDR3 protein. Of approximately 730,000 distinct CDR3 sequences listed, 33% are singletons. Sequencing used cultured PBMCs, obtained from culture after CMV antigen stimulation. The receptors originated from a human donor in good health (CMV status not recorded). Some clones in this sample may be carry-over from other donors' samples.

The sample holds many counts of this clonotype. The V call is TRBV7-6, the J call TRBJ2-7; D unclear. V lost 5 bases and J 6 bases, leaving 17 bases between the germline ends. Germline V gene lookup returns CDR1 SGHVS and CDR2 FNYEAQ. This CDR3 has 14 residues. The CDR3 protein is CASSQDPTALEQYF. The CDR3 DNA sequence: TGTGCCAGCAGCCAGGACCCCACGGCCCTCGAGCAGTACTTC.

This clonotype was counted only a few times. The chain is built from TRBV12-3 or TRBV12-4 and TRBJ1-4; possible D gene TRBD1, 6 bases. V was shortened by 3 bases and J by 7 bases, with 12 bases between the two germline ends. The CDR3 runs to 14 residues. In DNA, the CDR3 is TGTGCCAGCAGTTTTGCCAGGGGAAGTGAAAAACTGTTTTTT. It translates to CASSFARGSEKLFF.

V gene TRBV27 combines with J gene TRBJ2-5; D may be TRBD1 (6 bases). The CDR3 totals 13 residues. The germline CDR1 and CDR2 sequences are MNHEY and SMNVEV (reference sequence). The V end was cut by 4 bases, the J end by 4 bases, with 10 bases between. The CDR3 protein is CASSSYRAETQYF. In DNA form, the CDR3 reads TGTGCCAGCAGTTCCTACAGGGCAGAGACCCAGTACTTC.

This clonotype was recorded a few times. The chain is built from TRBV6-5 and TRBJ1-6; D uncertain. This CDR3 comprises 16 residues. The V gene's germline CDR1 is MNHEY and CDR2 SVGAGI. V was shortened by 2 bases and J by 0 bases, with 8 bases between the two germline ends. The CDR3 region has the DNA TGTGCCAGCAGTTACCGGCCAAGCTCCTATAATTCACCCCTCCACTTT. Translated: CASSYRPSSYNSPLHF.

The genes are TRBV9 and TRBJ2-7, with 9 positions matching TRBD2. This CDR3 spans 16 amino acids. Germline trimming cut 0 bases from V and 2 bases from J; bases unmatched to any gene: 6. Germline CDR1 reads SGDLS; CDR2 reads YYNGEE. The CDR3 spells CASSVDRLAEPYEQYF. The CDR3, as DNA: TGTGCCAGCAGCGTAGATCGACTAGCGGAACCCTACGAGCAGTACTTC.

This chain uses TRBV6-1 with TRBJ1-4; D not resolved. Trimming took 5 bases from V and 5 from J, leaving 15 bases between them. This CDR3 has 15 amino acids. Germline V gene data show CDR1 as MNHNS and CDR2 as SASEGT. CDR3 nucleotides: TGTGCCAGCAGTACCGCGGTGGGAGGCAATGAAAAACTGTTTTTT. It codes for CASSTAVGGNEKLFF.

The rearrangement joins TRBV5-1 to TRBJ1-1; tentative D call: TRBD1 (6 bases). Trimming took off 4 bases at V and 6 bases at J, with 19 bases between the two ends. The CDR3 runs to 15 residues. Germline CDR1 reads SGHRS; CDR2 reads YFSETQ. This CDR3 reads CASSPTVGGQSEAFF. The CDR3 region has the DNA TGCGCCAGCAGCCCTACGGTAGGGGGGCAATCTGAAGCTTTCTTT. The full variable domain, completed using reference TRBV5-1 and TRBJ1-1, is KAGVTQTPRYLIKTRGQQVTLSCSPISGHRSVSWYQQTPGQGLQFLFEYFSETQRNKGNFPGRFSGRQFSNSRSEMNVSTLELGDSALYLCASSPTVGGQSEAFFGQGTRLTVV.